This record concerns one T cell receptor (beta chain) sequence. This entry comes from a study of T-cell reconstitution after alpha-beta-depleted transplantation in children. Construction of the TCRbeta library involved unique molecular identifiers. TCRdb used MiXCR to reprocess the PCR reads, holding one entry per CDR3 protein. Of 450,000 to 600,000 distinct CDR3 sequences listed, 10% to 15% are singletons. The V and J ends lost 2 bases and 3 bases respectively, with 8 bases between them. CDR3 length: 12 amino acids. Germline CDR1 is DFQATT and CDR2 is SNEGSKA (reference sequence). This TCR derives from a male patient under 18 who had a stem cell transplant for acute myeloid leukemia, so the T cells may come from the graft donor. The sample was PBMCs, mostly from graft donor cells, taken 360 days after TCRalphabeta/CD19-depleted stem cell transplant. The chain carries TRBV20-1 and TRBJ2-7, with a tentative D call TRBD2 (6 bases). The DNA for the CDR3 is TGCAGTGCTAGAAGACTAGACTACGAGCAGTACTTC. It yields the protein CSARRLDYEQYF.